This T cell receptor beta chain was recovered during a study of T-cell memory formation after mild COVID-19. Looked up from germline, CDR1 is SGHTA and CDR2 is FQGTGA. Trimming removed 3 bases from V and 2 bases from J; junction bases left unmatched: 2. CDR3 size: 16 residues. TCRdb analysed the 5' RACE reads with MiXCR anew, one entry per CDR3 protein. The sample lists about 470,000 distinct CDR3 sequences; around 27% were seen once. Points from the study as a whole: Shrinking CD4+ clones resided mostly in CM and EM, and CD8+ ones in EMRA.

This clonotype has a handful of counts. Its antigen is undetermined. This sequence joins TRBV7-3 and TRBJ2-6; the match to TRBD1 covers 9 bases. This TCR was recovered from an adult woman who had mild COVID-19 (a few samples of this study predate the infection). Cell type and time point are not known. The sequencing sample was made of PBMCs or a T cell subset sorted from them (not recorded which). This chain's CDR3 is CASSFTGGAGANVLTF. DNA for the CDR3: TGTGCCAGCAGCTTTACAGGGGGCGCTGGGGCCAACGTCCTGACTTTC.